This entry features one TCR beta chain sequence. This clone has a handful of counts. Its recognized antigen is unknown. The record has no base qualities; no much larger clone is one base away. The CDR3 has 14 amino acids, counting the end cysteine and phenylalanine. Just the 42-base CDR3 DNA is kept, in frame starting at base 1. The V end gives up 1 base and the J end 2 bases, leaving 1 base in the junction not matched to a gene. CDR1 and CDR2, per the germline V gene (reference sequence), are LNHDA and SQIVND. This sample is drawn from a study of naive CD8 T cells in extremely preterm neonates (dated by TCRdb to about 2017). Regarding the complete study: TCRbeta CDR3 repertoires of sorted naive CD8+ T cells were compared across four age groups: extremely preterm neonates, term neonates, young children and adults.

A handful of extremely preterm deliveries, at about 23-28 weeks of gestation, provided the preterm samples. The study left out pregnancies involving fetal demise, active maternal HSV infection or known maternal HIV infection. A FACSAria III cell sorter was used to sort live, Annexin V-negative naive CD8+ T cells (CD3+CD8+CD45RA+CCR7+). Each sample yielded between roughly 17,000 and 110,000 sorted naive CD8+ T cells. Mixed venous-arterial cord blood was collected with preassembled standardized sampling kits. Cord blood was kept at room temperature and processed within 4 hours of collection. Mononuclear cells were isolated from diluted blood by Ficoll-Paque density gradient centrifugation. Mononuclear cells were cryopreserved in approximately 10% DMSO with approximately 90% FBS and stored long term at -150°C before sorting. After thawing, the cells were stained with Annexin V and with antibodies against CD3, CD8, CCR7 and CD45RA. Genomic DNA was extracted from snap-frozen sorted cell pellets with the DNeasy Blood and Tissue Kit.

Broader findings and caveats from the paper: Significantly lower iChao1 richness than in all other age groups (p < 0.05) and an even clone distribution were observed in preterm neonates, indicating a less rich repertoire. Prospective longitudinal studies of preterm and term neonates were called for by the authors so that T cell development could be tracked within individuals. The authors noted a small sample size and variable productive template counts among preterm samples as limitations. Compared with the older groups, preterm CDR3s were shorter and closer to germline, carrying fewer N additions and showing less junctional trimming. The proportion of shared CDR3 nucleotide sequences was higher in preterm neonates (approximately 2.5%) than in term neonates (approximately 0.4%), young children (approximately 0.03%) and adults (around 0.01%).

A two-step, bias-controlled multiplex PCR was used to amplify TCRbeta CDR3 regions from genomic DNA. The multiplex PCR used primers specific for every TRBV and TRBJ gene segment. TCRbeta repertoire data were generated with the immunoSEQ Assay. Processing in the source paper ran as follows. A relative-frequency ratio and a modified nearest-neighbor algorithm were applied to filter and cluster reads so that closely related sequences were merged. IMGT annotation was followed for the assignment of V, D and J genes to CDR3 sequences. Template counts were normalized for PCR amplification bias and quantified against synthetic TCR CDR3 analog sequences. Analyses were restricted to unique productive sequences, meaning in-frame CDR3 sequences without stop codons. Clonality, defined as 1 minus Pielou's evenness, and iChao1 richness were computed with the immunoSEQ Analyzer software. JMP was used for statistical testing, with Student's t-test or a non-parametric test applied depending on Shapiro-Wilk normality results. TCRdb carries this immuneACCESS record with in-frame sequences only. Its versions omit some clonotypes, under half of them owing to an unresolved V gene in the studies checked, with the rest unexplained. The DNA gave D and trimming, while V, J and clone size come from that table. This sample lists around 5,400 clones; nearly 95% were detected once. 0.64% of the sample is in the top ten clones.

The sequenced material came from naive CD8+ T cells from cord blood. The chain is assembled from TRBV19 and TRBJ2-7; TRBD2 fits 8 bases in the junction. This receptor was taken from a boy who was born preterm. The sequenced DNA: TGTGCCAGTAGTATAGCGGGAGGGCCCTACGAGCAGTACTTC. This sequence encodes CASSIAGGPYEQYF.